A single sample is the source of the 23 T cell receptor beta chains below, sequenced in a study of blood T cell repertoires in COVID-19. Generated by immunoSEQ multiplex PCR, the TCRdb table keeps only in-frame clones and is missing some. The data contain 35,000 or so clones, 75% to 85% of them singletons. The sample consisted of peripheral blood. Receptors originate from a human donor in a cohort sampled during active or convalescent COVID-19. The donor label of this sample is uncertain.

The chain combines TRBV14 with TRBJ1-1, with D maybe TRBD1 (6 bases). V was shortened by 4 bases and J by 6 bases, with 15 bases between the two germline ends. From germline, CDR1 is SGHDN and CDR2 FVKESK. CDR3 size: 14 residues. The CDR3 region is CASSREQGRAEAFF. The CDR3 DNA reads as TGTGCCAGCAGCCGAGAACAGGGTAGGGCTGAAGCTTTCTTT.

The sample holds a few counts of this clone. DNA of the CDR3: TGTGCCAGCAGCTTGGGAAGAGGGGGCGGCAATTCACCCCTCCACTTT. This encodes CASSLGRGGGNSPLHF. The genes are TRBV5-6 and TRBJ1-6, with 7 nucleotides matching TRBD1. This CDR3 is built from 16 residues. V was clipped by 0 bases and J by 7 bases; unmatched bases: 7. CDR1 is SGHDT, CDR2 YYEEEE, per germline.

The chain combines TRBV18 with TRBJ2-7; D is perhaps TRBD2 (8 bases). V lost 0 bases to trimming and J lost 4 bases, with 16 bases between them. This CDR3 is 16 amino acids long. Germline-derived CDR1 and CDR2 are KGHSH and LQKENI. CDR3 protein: CASSPPLGGGRYEQYF. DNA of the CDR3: TGTGCCAGCTCACCACCGTTAGGGGGCGGGAGGTACGAGCAGTACTTC.

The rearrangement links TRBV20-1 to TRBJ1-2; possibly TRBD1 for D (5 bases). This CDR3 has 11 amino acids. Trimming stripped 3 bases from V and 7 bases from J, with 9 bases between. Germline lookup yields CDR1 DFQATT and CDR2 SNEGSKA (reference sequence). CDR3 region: CSASPRGGYTF. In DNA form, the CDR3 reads TGCAGTGCTAGTCCTAGGGGTGGCTACACCTTC.

CDR3 sequence (DNA): TGTGCCAGCATGAAGACAGGGCCCCTGTCGGGCGAGCAGTACTTC. As protein: CASMKTGPLSGEQYF. The chain has TRBV7-8 and TRBJ2-7; 7 nucleotides line up with TRBD1. V lost 7 bases and J lost 6; bases outside the gene matches: 15. CDR1 is SGHVS, CDR2 FQNEAQ, per germline. The length of the CDR3 is 15 residues.

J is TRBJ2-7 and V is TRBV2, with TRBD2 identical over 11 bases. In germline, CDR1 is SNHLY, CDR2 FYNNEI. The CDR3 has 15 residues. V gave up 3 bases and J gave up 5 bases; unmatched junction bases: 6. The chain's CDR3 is CASSDPTSGKNEQYF. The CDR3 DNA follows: TGTGCCAGCAGTGACCCGACTAGCGGGAAGAACGAGCAGTACTTC.

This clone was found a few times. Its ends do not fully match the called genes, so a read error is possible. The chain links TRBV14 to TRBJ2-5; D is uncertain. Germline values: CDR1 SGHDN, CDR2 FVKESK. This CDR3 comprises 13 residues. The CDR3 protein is CASSYRVQGTQYF. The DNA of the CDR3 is TGTGCCAGCAGCTACCGGGTCCAAGGGACCCAGTACTTC.

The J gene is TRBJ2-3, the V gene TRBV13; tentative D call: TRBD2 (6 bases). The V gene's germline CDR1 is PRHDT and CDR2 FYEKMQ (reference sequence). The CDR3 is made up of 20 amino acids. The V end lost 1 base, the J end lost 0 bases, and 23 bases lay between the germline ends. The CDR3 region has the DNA TGTGCCAGCAGCTTAGATGTTCGGGGGAGCACTATATCTAGCACAGATACGCAGTATTTT. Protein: CASSLDVRGSTISSTDTQYF.

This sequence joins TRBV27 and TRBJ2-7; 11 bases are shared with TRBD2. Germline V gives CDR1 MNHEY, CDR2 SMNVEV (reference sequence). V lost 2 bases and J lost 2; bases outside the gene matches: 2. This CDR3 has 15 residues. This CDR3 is CASSLGTSGPYEQYF. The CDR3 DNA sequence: TGTGCCAGCAGTTTAGGGACTAGCGGCCCCTACGAGCAGTACTTC.

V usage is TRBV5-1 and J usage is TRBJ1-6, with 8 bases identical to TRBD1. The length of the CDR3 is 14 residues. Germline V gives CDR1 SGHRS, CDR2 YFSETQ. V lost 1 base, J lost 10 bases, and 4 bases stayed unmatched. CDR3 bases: TGCGCCAGCAGCTTGAACAGGGGGAACTCACCCCTCCACTTT. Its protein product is CASSLNRGNSPLHF.

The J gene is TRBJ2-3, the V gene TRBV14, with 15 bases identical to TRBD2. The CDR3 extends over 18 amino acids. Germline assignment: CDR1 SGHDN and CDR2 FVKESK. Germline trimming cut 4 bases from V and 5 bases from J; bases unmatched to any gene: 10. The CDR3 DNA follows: TGTGCCAGCAGCCCCAGGACTAGCGGGAGGGCCGGTGTAGATACGCAGTATTTT. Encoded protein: CASSPRTSGRAGVDTQYF.

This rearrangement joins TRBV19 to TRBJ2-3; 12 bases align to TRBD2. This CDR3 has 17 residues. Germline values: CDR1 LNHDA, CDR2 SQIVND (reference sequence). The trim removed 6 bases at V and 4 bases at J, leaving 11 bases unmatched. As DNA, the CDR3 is TGTGCCAGTAGCCAACCCTCACTAGCGGGAGGTGCAGATACGCAGTATTTT. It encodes CASSQPSLAGGADTQYF. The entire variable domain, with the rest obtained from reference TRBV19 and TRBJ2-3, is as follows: DGGITQSPKYLFRKEGQNVTLSCEQNLNHDAMYWYRQDPGQGLRLIYYSQIVNDFQKGDIAEGYSVSREKKESFPLTVTSAQKNPTAFYLCASSQPSLAGGADTQYFGPGTRLTVL.

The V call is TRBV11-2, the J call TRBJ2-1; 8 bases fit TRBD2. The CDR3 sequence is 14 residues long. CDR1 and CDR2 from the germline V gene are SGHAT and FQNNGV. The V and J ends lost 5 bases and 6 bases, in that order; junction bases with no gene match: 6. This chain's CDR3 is CASSPSGRRNEQFF. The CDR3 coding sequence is TGTGCCAGCAGCCCCAGCGGGAGACGCAATGAGCAGTTCTTC.

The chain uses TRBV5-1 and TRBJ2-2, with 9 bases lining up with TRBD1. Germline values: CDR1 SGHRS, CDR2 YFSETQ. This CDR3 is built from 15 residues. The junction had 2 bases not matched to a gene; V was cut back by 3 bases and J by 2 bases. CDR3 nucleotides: TGCGCCAGCAGCTCGGGACAGGGCAACACCGGGGAGCTGTTTTTT. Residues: CASSSGQGNTGELFF.

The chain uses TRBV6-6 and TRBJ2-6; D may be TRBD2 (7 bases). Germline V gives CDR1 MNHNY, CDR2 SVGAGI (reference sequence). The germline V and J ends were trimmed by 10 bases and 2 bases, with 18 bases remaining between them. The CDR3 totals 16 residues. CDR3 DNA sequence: TGTGCCACAGCACGGACGGGGGGCCCTGGGGCCAACGTCCTGACTTTC. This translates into CATARTGGPGANVLTF.

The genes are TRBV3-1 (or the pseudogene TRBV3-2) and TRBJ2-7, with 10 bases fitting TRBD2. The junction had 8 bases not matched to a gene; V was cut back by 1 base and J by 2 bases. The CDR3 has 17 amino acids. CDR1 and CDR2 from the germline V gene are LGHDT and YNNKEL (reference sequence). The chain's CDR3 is CASSQGTRTSGTYEQYF. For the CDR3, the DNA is TGTGCCAGCAGCCAAGGTACTCGGACTAGCGGAACCTACGAGCAGTACTTC.

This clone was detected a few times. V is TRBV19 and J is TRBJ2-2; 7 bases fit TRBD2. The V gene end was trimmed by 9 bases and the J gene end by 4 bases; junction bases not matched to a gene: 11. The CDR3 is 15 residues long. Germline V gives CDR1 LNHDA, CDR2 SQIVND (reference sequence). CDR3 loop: CASKGAGTTTGELFF. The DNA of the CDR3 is TGTGCCAGCAAGGGAGCCGGGACTACCACCGGGGAGCTGTTTTTT.

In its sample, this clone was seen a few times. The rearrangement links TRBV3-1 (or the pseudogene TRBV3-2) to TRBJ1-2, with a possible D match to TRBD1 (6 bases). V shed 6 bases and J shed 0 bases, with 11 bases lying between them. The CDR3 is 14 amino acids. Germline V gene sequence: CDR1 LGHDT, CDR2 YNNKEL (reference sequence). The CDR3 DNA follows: TGTGCCAGCAGACCACAGGGTCCTAACTATGGCTACACCTTC. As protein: CASRPQGPNYGYTF.

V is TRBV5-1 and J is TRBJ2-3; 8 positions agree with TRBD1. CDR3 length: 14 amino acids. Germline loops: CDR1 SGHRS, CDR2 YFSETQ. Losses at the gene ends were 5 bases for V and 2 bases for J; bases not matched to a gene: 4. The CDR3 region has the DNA TGCGCCAGCAGTCGGGACAGGTTCACAGATACGCAGTATTTT. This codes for CASSRDRFTDTQYF.

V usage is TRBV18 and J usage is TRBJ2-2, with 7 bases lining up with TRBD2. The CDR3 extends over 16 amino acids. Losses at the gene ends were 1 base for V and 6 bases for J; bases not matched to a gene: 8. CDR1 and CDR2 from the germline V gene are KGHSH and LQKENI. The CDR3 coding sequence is TGTGCCAGCTCACCACTTGCTAGCGGACGTCCCGGGGAGCTGTTTTTT. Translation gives CASSPLASGRPGELFF.

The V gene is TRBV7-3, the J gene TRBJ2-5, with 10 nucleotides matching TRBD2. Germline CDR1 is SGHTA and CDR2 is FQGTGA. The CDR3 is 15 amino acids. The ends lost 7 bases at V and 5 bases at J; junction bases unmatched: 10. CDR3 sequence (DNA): TGTGCCAGCACCATAAGCGGGAGGGCCGGGGAGACCCAGTACTTC. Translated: CASTISGRAGETQYF.

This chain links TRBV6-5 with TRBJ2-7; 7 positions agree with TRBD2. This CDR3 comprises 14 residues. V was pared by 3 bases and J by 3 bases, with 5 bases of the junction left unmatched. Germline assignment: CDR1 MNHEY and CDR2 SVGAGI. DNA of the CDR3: TGTGCCAGCAGTTATTACGGGAGGAACTACGAGCAGTACTTC. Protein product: CASSYYGRNYEQYF.

CDR3 DNA: TGTGCCAGCAGCTTTATGCCAGGCTACACCGGGGAGCTGTTTTTT. Protein sequence: CASSFMPGYTGELFF. The J gene is TRBJ2-2, the V gene TRBV11-1; D gene uncertain. Germline loops: CDR1 SGHAT, CDR2 FQDESV (reference sequence). The length of the CDR3 is 15 residues. V was trimmed by 3 bases and J by 3 bases, leaving 11 bases between them. The variable domain in full, completed from reference TRBV11-1 and TRBJ2-2, reads EAEVAQSPRYKITEKSQAVAFWCDPISGHATLYWYRQILGQGPELLVQFQDESVVDDSQLPKDRFSAERLKGVDSTLKIQPAELGDSAMYLCASSFMPGYTGELFFGEGSRLTVL.